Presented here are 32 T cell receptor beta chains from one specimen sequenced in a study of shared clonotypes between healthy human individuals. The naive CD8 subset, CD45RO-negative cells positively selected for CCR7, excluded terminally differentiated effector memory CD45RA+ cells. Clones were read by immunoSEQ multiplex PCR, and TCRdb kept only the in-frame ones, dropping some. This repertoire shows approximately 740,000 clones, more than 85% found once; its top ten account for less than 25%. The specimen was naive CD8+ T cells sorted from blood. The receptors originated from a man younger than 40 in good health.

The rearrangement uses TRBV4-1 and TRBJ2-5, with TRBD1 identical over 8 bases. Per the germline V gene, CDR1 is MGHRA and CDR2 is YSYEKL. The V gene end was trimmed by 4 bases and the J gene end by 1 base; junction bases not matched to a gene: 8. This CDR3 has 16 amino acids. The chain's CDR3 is CASSPWTGPAQETQYF. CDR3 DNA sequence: TGCGCCAGCAGCCCCTGGACAGGGCCGGCCCAAGAGACCCAGTACTTC.

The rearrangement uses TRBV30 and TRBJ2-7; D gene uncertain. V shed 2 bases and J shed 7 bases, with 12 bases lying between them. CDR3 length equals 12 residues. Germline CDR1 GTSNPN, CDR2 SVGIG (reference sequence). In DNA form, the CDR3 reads TGTGCCTGGAGTCCAATCGAACGGGAGCAGTACTTC. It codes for CAWSPIEREQYF. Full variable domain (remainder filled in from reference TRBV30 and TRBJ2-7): SQTIHQWPATLVQPVGSPLSLECTVEGTSNPNLYWYRQAAGRGLQLLFYSVGIGQISSEVPQNLSASRPQDRQFILSSKKLLLSDSGFYLCAWSPIEREQYFGPGTRLTVT.

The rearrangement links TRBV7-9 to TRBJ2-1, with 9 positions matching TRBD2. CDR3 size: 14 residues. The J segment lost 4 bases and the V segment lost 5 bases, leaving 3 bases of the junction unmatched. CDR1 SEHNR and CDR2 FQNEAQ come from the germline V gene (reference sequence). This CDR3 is CASSPSGTYNEQFF. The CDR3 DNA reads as TGTGCCAGCAGCCCTAGCGGGACGTACAATGAGCAGTTCTTC.

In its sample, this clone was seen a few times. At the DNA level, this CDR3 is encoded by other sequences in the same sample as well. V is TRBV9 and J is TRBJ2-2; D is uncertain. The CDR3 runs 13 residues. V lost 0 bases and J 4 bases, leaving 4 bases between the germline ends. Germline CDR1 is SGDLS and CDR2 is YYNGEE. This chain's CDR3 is CASSVDGTGELFF. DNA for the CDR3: TGTGCCAGCAGCGTAGACGGCACCGGGGAGCTGTTTTTT. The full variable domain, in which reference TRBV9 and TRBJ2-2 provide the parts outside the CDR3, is DSGVTQTPKHLITATGQRVTLRCSPRSGDLSVYWYQQSLDQGLQFLIQYYNGEERAKGNILERFSAQQFPDLHSELNLSSLELGDSALYFCASSVDGTGELFFGEGSRLTVL.

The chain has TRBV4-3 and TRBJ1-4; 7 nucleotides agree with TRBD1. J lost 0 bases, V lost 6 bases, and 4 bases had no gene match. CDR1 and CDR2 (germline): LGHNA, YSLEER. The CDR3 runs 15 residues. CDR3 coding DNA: TGCGCCAGCAGTCGGACAGGAGCAACTAATGAAAAACTGTTTTTT. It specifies CASSRTGATNEKLFF.

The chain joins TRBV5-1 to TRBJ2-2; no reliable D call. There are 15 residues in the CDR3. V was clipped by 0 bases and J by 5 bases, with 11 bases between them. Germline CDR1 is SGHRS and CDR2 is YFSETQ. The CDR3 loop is CASSLDGMWTGELFF. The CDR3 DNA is TGCGCCAGCAGCTTGGATGGGATGTGGACCGGGGAGCTGTTTTTT.

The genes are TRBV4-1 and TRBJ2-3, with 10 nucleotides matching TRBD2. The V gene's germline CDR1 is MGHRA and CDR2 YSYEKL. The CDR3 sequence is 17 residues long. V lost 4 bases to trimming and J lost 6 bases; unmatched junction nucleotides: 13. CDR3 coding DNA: TGCGCCAGCAGCCTTCGGGCTAGCGGGGGTTACGAGGATACGCAGTATTTT. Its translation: CASSLRASGGYEDTQYF.

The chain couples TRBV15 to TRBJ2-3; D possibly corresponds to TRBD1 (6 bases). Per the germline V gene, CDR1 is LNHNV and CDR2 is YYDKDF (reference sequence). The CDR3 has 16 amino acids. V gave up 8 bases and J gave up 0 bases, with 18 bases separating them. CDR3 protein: CATERGTLSSTDTQYF. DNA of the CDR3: TGTGCCACCGAGAGGGGGACCCTTTCTAGCACAGATACGCAGTATTTT.

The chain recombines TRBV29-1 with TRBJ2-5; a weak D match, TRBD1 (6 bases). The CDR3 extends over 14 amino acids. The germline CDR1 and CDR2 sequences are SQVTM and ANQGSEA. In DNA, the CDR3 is TGCACCTGCACCGGGACAAAGTACCAAGAGACCCAGTACTTC. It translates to CTCTGTKYQETQYF.

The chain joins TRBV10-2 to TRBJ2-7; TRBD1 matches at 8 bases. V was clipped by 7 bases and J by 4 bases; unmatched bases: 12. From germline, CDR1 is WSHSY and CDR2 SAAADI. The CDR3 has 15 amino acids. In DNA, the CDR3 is TGCGCCAGCACCGACTATATGGACAGGGAATACGAGCAGTACTTC. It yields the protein CASTDYMDREYEQYF.

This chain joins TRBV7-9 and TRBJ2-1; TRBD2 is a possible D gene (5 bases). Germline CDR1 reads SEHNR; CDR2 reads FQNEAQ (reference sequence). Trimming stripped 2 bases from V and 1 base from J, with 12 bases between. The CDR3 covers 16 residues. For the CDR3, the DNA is TGTGCCAGCAGCTTAACGGCGGGCGCTTCCTACAATGAGCAGTTCTTC. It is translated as CASSLTAGASYNEQFF.

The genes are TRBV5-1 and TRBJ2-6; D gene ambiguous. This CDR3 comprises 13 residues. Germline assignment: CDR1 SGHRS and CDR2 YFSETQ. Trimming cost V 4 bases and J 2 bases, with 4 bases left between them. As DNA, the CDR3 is TGCGCCAGCAGCCCTGCTGGGGCCAACGTCCTGACTTTC. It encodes CASSPAGANVLTF.

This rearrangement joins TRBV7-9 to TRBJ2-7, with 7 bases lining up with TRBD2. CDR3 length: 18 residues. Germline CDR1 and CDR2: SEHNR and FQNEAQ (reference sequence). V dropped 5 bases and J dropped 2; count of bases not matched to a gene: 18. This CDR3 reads CASSPLGEGGQGAYEQYF. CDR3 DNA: TGTGCCAGCAGCCCCCTAGGGGAGGGAGGTCAGGGTGCCTACGAGCAGTACTTC.

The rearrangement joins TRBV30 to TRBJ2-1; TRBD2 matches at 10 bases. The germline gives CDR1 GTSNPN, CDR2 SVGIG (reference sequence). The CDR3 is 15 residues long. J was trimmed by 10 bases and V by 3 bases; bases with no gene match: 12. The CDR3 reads CAWSPATSGTEEQFF. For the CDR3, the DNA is TGTGCCTGGAGCCCTGCAACTAGCGGGACGGAAGAGCAGTTCTTC. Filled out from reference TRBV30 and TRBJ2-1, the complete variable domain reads SQTIHQWPATLVQPVGSPLSLECTVEGTSNPNLYWYRQAAGRGLQLLFYSVGIGQISSEVPQNLSASRPQDRQFILSSKKLLLSDSGFYLCAWSPATSGTEEQFFGPGTRLTVL.

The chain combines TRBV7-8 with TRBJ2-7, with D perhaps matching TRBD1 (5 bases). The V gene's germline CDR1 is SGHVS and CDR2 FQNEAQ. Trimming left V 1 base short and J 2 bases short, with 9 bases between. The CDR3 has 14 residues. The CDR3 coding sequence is TGTGCCAGCAGCTTAGTGGACATAACCTACGAGCAGTACTTC. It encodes CASSLVDITYEQYF.

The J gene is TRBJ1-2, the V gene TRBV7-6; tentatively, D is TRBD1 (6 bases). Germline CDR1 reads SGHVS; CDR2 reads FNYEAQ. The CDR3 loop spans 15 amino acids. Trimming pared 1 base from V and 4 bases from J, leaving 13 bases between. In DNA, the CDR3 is TGTGCCAGCAGCTTAGGGACTCCGGGGGCCTATGGCTACACCTTC. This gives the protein CASSLGTPGAYGYTF.

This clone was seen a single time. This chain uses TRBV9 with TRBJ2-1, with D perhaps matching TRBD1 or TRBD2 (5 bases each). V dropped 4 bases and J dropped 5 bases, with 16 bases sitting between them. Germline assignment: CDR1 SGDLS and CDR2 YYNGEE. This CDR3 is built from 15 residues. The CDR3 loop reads CASSLRTRTNNEQFF. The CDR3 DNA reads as TGTGCCAGCAGCTTACGCACTAGGACAAACAATGAGCAGTTCTTC.

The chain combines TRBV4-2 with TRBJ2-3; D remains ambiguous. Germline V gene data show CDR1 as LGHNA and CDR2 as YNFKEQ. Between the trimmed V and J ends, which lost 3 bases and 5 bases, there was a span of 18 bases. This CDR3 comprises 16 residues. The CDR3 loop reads CASSHKGSGDGDTQYF. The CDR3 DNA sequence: TGTGCCAGCAGCCACAAAGGATCTGGGGATGGAGATACGCAGTATTTT.

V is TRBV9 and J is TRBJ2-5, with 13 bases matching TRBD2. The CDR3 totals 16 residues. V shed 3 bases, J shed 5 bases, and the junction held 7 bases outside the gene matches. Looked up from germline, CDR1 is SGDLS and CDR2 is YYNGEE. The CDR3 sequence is CASSGRTSGSPETQYF. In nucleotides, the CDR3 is TGTGCCAGCAGCGGACGGACTAGCGGGAGTCCGGAGACCCAGTACTTC.

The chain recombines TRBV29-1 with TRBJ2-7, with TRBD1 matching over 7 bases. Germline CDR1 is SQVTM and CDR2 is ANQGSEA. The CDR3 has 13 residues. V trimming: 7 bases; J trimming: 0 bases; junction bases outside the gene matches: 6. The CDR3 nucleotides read TGCAGCGCCGGACAGGACAACTCCTACGAGCAGTACTTC. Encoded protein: CSAGQDNSYEQYF.

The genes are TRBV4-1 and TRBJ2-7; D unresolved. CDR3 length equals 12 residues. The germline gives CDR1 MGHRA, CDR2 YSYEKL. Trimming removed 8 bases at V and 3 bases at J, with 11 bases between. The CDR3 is CASSESGYEQYF. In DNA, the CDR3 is TGCGCCAGCTCCGAGTCGGGCTACGAGCAGTACTTC.

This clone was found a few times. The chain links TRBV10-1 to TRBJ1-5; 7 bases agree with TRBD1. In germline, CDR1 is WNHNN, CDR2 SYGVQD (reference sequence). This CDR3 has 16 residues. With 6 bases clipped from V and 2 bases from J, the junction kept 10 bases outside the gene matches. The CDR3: CASSPRIGQGNQPQHF. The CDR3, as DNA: TGCGCCAGCAGCCCCCGAATTGGACAGGGCAATCAGCCCCAGCATTTT.

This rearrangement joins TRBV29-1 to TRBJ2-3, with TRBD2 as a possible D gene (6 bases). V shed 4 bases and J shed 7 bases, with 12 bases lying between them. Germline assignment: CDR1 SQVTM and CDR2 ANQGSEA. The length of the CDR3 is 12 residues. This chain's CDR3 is CSVAVEGNTQYF. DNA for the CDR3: TGCAGCGTTGCGGTGGAGGGGAATACGCAGTATTTT.

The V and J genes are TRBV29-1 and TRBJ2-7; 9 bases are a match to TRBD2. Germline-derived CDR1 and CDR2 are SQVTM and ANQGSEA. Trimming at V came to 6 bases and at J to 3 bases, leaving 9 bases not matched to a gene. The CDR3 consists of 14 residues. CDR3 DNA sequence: TGCAGCGTCGTTAGCGGGAGTGGTTTCTACGAGCAGTACTTC. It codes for CSVVSGSGFYEQYF.

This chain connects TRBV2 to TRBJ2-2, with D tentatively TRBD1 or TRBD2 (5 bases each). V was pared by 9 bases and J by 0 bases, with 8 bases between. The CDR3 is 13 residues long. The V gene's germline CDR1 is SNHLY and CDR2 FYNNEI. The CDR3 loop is CAREGSNTGELFF. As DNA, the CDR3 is TGTGCCAGAGAGGGGTCGAACACCGGGGAGCTGTTTTTT.

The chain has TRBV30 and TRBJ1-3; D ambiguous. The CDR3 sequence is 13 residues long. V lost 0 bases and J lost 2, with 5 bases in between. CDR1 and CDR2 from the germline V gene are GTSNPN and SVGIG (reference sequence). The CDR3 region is CAWSVNTGNTIYF. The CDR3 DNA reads TGTGCCTGGAGTGTTAATACTGGAAACACCATATATTTT.

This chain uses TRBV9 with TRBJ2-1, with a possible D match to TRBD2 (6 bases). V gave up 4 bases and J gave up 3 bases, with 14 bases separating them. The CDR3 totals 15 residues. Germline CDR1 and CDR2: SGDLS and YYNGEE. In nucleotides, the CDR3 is TGTGCCAGCAGCCGCGCGGGGTTGTTCTACAATGAGCAGTTCTTC. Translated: CASSRAGLFYNEQFF.

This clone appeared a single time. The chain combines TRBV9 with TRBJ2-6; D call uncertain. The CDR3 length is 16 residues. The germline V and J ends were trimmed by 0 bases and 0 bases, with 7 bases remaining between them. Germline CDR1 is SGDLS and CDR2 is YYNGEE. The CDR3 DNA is TGTGCCAGCAGCGTAGAACGGACCTCTGGGGCCAACGTCCTGACTTTC. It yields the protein CASSVERTSGANVLTF.

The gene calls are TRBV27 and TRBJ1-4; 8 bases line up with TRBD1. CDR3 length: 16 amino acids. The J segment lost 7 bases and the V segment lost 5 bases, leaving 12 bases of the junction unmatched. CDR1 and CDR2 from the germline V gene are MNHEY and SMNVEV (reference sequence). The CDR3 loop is CASSPNGQGDSEKLFF. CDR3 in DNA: TGTGCCAGCAGTCCAAATGGACAGGGAGATAGTGAAAAACTGTTTTTT.

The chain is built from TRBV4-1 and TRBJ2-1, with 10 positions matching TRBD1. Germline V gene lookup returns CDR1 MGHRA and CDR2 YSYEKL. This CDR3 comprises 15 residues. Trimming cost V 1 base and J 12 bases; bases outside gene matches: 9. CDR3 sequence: CASSQAGQGPTGQFF. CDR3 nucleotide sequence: TGCGCCAGCAGCCAAGCGGGACAGGGGCCAACAGGGCAGTTCTTC.

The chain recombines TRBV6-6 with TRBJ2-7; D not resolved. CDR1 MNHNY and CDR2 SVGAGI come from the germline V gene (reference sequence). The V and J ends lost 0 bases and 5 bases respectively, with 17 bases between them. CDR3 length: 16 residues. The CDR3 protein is CASSYSSGFPDDEQYF. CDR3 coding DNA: TGTGCCAGCAGTTACTCGAGTGGCTTTCCTGACGACGAGCAGTACTTC.

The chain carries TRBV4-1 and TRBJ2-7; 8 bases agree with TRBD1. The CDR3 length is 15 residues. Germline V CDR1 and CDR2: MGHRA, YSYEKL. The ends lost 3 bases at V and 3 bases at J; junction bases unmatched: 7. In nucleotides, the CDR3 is TGCGCCAGCAGCCACCCCGGGACAGGAAACTACGAGCAGTACTTC. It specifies CASSHPGTGNYEQYF.